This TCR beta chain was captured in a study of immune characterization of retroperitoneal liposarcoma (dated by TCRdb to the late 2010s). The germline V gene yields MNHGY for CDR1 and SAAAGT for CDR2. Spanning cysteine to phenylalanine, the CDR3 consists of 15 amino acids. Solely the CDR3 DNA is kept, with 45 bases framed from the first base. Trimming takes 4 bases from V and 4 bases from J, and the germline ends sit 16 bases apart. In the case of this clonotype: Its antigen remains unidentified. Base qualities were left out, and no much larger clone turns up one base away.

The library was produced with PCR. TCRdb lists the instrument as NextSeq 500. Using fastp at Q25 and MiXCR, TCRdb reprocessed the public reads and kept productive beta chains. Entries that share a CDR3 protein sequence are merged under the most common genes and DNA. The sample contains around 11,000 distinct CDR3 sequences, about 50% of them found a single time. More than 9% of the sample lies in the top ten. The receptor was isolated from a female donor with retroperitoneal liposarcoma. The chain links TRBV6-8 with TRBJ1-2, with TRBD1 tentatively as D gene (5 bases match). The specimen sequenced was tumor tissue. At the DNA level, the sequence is TGTGCCAGCAGTTTGGGGACCAGAAGCGGCTATGGCTACACCTTC. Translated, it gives CASSLGTRSGYGYTF.